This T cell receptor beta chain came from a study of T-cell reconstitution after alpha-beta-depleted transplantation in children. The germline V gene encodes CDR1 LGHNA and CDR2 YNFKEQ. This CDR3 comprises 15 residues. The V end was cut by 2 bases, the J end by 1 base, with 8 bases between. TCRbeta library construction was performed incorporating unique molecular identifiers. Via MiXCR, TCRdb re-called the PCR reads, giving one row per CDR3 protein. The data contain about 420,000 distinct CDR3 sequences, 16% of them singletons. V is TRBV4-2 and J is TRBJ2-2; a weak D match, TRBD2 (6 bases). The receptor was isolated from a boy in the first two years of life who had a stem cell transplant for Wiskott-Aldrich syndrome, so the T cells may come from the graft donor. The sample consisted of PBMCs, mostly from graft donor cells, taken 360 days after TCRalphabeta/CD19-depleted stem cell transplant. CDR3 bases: TGTGCCAGCAGCCAACTAGCGTGGAACACCGGGGAGCTGTTTTTT. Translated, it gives CASSQLAWNTGELFF.